These 7 T cell receptor beta chains originate from one sample sequenced in a study of blood T cell repertoires in COVID-19 (dated by TCRdb to between 2020 and 2021). Library preparation used the immunoSEQ multiplex PCR assay. Not all clones reach the TCRdb copy of this immuneACCESS table, which keeps in-frame sequences only. Checked studies attribute under half of the gap to unresolved V genes and leave the rest unexplained. The sample includes about 260,000 clones, with roughly 90% observed a single time. Approximately 0.7% of the sample lies in the top ten. The specimen sequenced was peripheral blood. Source of these receptors: a human donor in a cohort sampled during active COVID-19.

The V and J genes are TRBV11-2 and TRBJ2-7, with TRBD2 matching 7 bases. The CDR3 is 15 residues long. Germline lookup yields CDR1 SGHAT and CDR2 FQNNGV. Trimming cost V 3 bases and J 3 bases; bases outside gene matches: 8. The CDR3 nucleotides read TGTGCCAGCAGCTTTAGTCGGCTAGCGGTCTACGAGCAGTACTTC. Translating gives CASSFSRLAVYEQYF. The full variable domain, its missing parts supplied by reference TRBV11-2 and TRBJ2-7, is EAGVAQSPRYKIIEKRQSVAFWCNPISGHATLYWYQQILGQGPKLLIQFQNNGVVDDSQLPKDRFSAERLKGVDSTLKIQPAKLEDSAVYLCASSFSRLAVYEQYFGPGTRLTVT.

This clone was counted between two and nine times. The chain links TRBV11-2 to TRBJ1-5, with 7 positions matching TRBD1. This CDR3 comprises 14 residues. Germline values: CDR1 SGHAT, CDR2 FQNNGV. The trim removed 3 bases at V and 3 bases at J, leaving 2 bases unmatched. As DNA, the CDR3 is TGTGCCAGCAGCTTTGGGACAGACAATCAGCCCCAGCATTTT. The encoded protein is CASSFGTDNQPQHF.

Written as DNA, the CDR3 is TGTGCCAGCAGCCAAGGAGGGACTAGCGGGAGTTGGGGGAATGAGCAGTTCTTC. Protein sequence: CASSQGGTSGSWGNEQFF. The rearrangement links TRBV3-1 (or the pseudogene TRBV3-2) to TRBJ2-1, with 14 bases identical to TRBD2. This CDR3 is built from 18 residues. Losses at the gene ends were 1 base for V and 7 bases for J; bases not matched to a gene: 9. Germline loops: CDR1 LGHDT, CDR2 YNNKEL (reference sequence).

V gene TRBV7-9 combines with J gene TRBJ2-7; the D gene is possibly TRBD1 (6 bases). The germline V gene encodes CDR1 SEHNR and CDR2 FQNEAQ (reference sequence). The CDR3 runs 19 residues. The V end was cut by 5 bases, the J end by 4 bases, with 30 bases between. This CDR3 reads CASSLWTAFRPFVIYEQYF. The DNA for the CDR3 is TGTGCCAGCAGCCTTTGGACAGCTTTTCGCCCATTCGTGATATACGAGCAGTACTTC.

This chain joins TRBV3-1 (or the pseudogene TRBV3-2) and TRBJ1-5; D remains ambiguous. This CDR3 contains 15 residues. Germline assignment: CDR1 LGHDT and CDR2 YNNKEL (reference sequence). V shed 3 bases and J shed 0 bases, with 9 bases lying between them. The chain's CDR3 is CASSHPGLSNQPQHF. CDR3 nucleotides: TGTGCCAGCAGCCACCCCGGACTTAGCAATCAGCCCCAGCATTTT.

The chain links TRBV18 to TRBJ1-1, with 9 nucleotides matching TRBD1. The CDR3 totals 16 residues. V gave up 3 bases and J gave up 0 bases; unmatched junction bases: 5. The germline V gene encodes CDR1 KGHSH and CDR2 LQKENI. The CDR3, as DNA: TGTGCCAGCTCACCTAACACAGGGGGCATGAACACTGAAGCTTTCTTT. Protein sequence: CASSPNTGGMNTEAFF. The full variable domain, in which reference TRBV18 and TRBJ1-1 provide the parts outside the CDR3, is NAGVMQNPRHLVRRRGQEARLRCSPMKGHSHVYWYRQLPEEGLKFMVYLQKENIIDESGMPKERFSAEFPKEGPSILRIQQVVRGDSAAYFCASSPNTGGMNTEAFFGQGTRLTVV.

V and J are TRBV4-2 and TRBJ1-2; D remains unclear. This CDR3 has 13 amino acids. Germline CDR1 and CDR2: LGHNA and YNFKEQ. The V end was cut by 4 bases, the J end by 8 bases, with 14 bases between. CDR3 sequence reads: CASSPLNLEGYTF. CDR3 nucleotides: TGTGCCAGCAGCCCCCTAAATTTAGAAGGCTACACCTTC.